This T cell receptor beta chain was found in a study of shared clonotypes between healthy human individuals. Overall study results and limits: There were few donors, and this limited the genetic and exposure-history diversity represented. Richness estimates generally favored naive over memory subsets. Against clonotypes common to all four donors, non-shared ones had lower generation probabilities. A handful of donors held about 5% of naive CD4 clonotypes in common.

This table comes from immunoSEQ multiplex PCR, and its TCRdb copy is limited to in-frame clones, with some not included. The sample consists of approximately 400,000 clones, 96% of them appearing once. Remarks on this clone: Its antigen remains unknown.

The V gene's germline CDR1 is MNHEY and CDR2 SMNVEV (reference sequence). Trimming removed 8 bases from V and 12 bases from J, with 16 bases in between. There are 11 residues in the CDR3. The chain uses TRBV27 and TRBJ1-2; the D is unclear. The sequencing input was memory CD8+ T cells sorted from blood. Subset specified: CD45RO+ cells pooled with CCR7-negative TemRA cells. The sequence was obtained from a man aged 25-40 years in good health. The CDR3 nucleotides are TGTGCCAGCCTACCCGAAGGCGGCCACACCTTC. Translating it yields CASLPEGGHTF.